The rows below give T cell receptor beta chains drawn from one sample of a study of blood T cell repertoires in COVID-19. Clones were read by immunoSEQ multiplex PCR, and TCRdb kept only the in-frame ones, dropping some. This sample has 45,000 to 50,000 clones, with around 84% found just once. Sequencing used peripheral blood. The source of these receptors is a woman at least 80 years old with COVID-19, enrolled during active disease. CDR3s include the opening cysteine and the closing phenylalanine or tryptophan. The order of the fields is V gene, CDR3 length, J gene, clone size, D gene, CDR3 protein, CDR3 DNA. D genes are given only for firm matches. Where a row states a size, it is once, few, many or the class of an expanded clone; other rows omit it.

v_gene: TRBV2; len: 17; j_gene: TRBJ2-2; abundance: few; d_gene: TRBD2; CDR3aa: CASRRTSGGLYTGELFF; CDR3nt: TGTGCCAGCAGACGGACTAGCGGGGGGCTATACACCGGGGAGCTGTTTTTT
v_gene: TRBV6-2/TRBV6-3; len: 17; j_gene: TRBJ1-1; abundance: -; d_gene: TRBD1; CDR3aa: CASSYSDRGTMNTEAFF; CDR3nt: TGTGCCAGCAGTTACTCGGACAGGGGGACCATGAACACTGAAGCTTTCTTT
v_gene: TRBV2; len: 14; j_gene: TRBJ1-2; abundance: -; d_gene: -; CDR3aa: CASTRPNGGDGYTF; CDR3nt: TGTGCCAGCACCCGACCCAACGGGGGGGATGGCTACACCTTC
v_gene: TRBV19; len: 16; j_gene: TRBJ2-1; abundance: -; d_gene: TRBD2; CDR3aa: CASSTPGTSGYNEQFF; CDR3nt: TGTGCCAGTAGTACCCCGGGGACTAGCGGGTACAATGAGCAGTTCTTC
v_gene: TRBV19; len: 12; j_gene: TRBJ2-1; abundance: -; d_gene: -; CDR3aa: CASSQGVYEQFF; CDR3nt: TGTGCCAGTAGTCAAGGGGTCTATGAGCAGTTCTTC
v_gene: TRBV11-2; len: 15; j_gene: TRBJ1-5; abundance: once; d_gene: -; CDR3aa: CASSLGSVMNQPQHF; CDR3nt: TGTGCCAGCAGCTTAGGGAGTGTTATGAACCAGCCCCAGCATTTT
v_gene: TRBV7-3; len: 15; j_gene: TRBJ2-3; abundance: -; d_gene: -; CDR3aa: CASSPGDSSTDTQYF; CDR3nt: TGTGCCAGCAGCCCGGGGGACAGCAGCACAGATACGCAGTATTTT
v_gene: TRBV21-1; len: 16; j_gene: TRBJ2-2; abundance: once; d_gene: -; CDR3aa: CASTCAEGAQAGELFF; CDR3nt: TGTGCCAGCACCTGCGCGGAGGGGGCGCAGGCCGGGGAGCTGTTTTTT
v_gene: TRBV6-2/TRBV6-3; len: 16; j_gene: TRBJ2-7; abundance: -; d_gene: TRBD2; CDR3aa: CASSYPRAGESYEQYF; CDR3nt: TGTGCCAGCAGTTACCCGCGGGCGGGAGAGTCCTACGAGCAGTACTTC
v_gene: TRBV27; len: 16; j_gene: TRBJ2-4; abundance: -; d_gene: -; CDR3aa: CASTPRFAGAKNIQYF; CDR3nt: TGTGCCAGCACCCCACGGTTTGCGGGGGCCAAAAACATTCAGTACTTC
v_gene: TRBV19; len: 14; j_gene: TRBJ2-2; abundance: -; d_gene: TRBD1; CDR3aa: CASRLTGVAGELFF; CDR3nt: TGTGCCAGTAGGCTAACAGGGGTTGCCGGGGAGCTGTTTTTT
v_gene: TRBV3-1/TRBV3-2; len: 17; j_gene: TRBJ2-1; abundance: -; d_gene: TRBD2; CDR3aa: CASSHDTSGIAYNEQFF; CDR3nt: TGTGCCAGCAGCCATGATACTAGCGGAATAGCCTACAATGAGCAGTTCTTC
v_gene: TRBV4-1; len: 14; j_gene: TRBJ2-1; abundance: -; d_gene: -; CDR3aa: CASSQGLTGNEQFF; CDR3nt: TGCGCCAGCAGCCAAGGACTCACCGGCAATGAGCAGTTCTTC
v_gene: TRBV6-5; len: 16; j_gene: TRBJ2-5; abundance: -; d_gene: TRBD2; CDR3aa: CASSYGSGRAGETQYF; CDR3nt: TGTGCCAGCAGTTACGGCAGCGGGAGGGCCGGAGAGACCCAGTACTTC
v_gene: TRBV7-2; len: 17; j_gene: TRBJ2-1; abundance: -; d_gene: -; CDR3aa: CASSPGPGSVSYNEQFF; CDR3nt: TGTGCCAGCAGTCCTGGCCCGGGGTCAGTATCTTACAATGAGCAGTTCTTC
v_gene: TRBV24-1; len: 12; j_gene: TRBJ1-2; abundance: -; d_gene: -; CDR3aa: CATSDSGAGYTF; CDR3nt: TGTGCCACCAGTGACTCCGGTGCTGGCTACACCTTC
v_gene: TRBV2; len: 14; j_gene: TRBJ2-1; abundance: -; d_gene: -; CDR3aa: CASGVASSYNEQFF; CDR3nt: TGTGCCTCAGGGGTGGCGAGCTCCTACAATGAGCAGTTCTTC
v_gene: TRBV3-1/TRBV3-2; len: 17; j_gene: TRBJ2-1; abundance: -; d_gene: TRBD2; CDR3aa: CASSQGLAGGGYNEQFF; CDR3nt: TGTGCCAGCAGCCAAGGGCTAGCGGGAGGGGGTTACAATGAGCAGTTCTTC
v_gene: TRBV9; len: 13; j_gene: TRBJ2-5; abundance: -; d_gene: TRBD2; CDR3aa: CASSAGGRETQYF; CDR3nt: TGTGCCAGCAGCGCGGGAGGACGAGAGACCCAGTACTTC
v_gene: TRBV5-4; len: 13; j_gene: TRBJ2-3; abundance: -; d_gene: TRBD1; CDR3aa: CASSLQGADTQYF; CDR3nt: TGTGCCAGCAGCTTACAGGGGGCAGATACGCAGTATTTT
v_gene: TRBV28; len: 13; j_gene: TRBJ2-7; abundance: few; d_gene: -; CDR3aa: CASSLTRPYEQYF; CDR3nt: TGTGCCAGCAGTTTAACCAGGCCCTACGAGCAGTACTTC
v_gene: TRBV5-6; len: 16; j_gene: TRBJ2-1; abundance: once; d_gene: TRBD2; CDR3aa: CASSLLAGALNLEQFF; CDR3nt: TGTGCCAGCAGCTTACTAGCGGGGGCGCTTAATCTAGAGCAGTTCTTC
v_gene: TRBV5-1; len: 15; j_gene: TRBJ1-1; abundance: -; d_gene: -; CDR3aa: CASSLVQGRGDEAFF; CDR3nt: TGCGCCAGCAGCTTGGTTCAGGGGAGGGGGGATGAAGCTTTCTTT
v_gene: TRBV6-5; len: 15; j_gene: TRBJ2-7; abundance: -; d_gene: TRBD2; CDR3aa: CATPRWGRALWEQYF; CDR3nt: TGTGCCACCCCCCGATGGGGGAGGGCCCTATGGGAGCAGTACTTC
v_gene: TRBV5-1; len: 14; j_gene: TRBJ1-1; abundance: -; d_gene: -; CDR3aa: CASSPGQPLAEAFF; CDR3nt: TGCGCCAGCAGCCCGGGACAACCACTGGCTGAAGCTTTCTTT
v_gene: TRBV15; len: 16; j_gene: TRBJ1-6; abundance: once; d_gene: TRBD1; CDR3aa: CATSRGDRGGNSPLHF; CDR3nt: TGTGCCACCAGCAGAGGAGACAGGGGAGGGAATTCACCCCTCCACTTT
v_gene: TRBV14; len: 14; j_gene: TRBJ1-2; abundance: few; d_gene: -; CDR3aa: CASSQRTDYGGYTF; CDR3nt: TGTGCCAGCAGCCAAAGGACAGACTATGGGGGCTACACCTTC
v_gene: TRBV7-2; len: 16; j_gene: TRBJ2-5; abundance: -; d_gene: -; CDR3aa: CASSLGRTGGRETQYF; CDR3nt: TGTGCCAGCAGCTTAGGACGTACGGGGGGCAGGGAGACCCAGTACTTC
v_gene: TRBV7-9; len: 17; j_gene: TRBJ2-3; abundance: -; d_gene: TRBD2; CDR3aa: CASSTGGLAGSTDTQYF; CDR3nt: TGTGCCAGCAGCACGGGAGGACTAGCGGGAAGCACAGATACGCAGTATTTT
v_gene: TRBV5-1; len: 17; j_gene: TRBJ2-2; abundance: few; d_gene: TRBD1; CDR3aa: CASSYGTGGLNTGELFF; CDR3nt: TGCGCCAGCAGCTACGGGACAGGGGGGCTGAACACCGGGGAGCTGTTTTTT
v_gene: TRBV5-1; len: 16; j_gene: TRBJ1-1; abundance: -; d_gene: TRBD1; CDR3aa: CASSSGQSIMNTEAFF; CDR3nt: TGCGCCAGCAGCTCGGGACAGAGTATCATGAACACTGAAGCTTTCTTT
v_gene: TRBV7-2; len: 15; j_gene: TRBJ2-7; abundance: -; d_gene: TRBD2; CDR3aa: CASSSGLAGGQKQYF; CDR3nt: TGTGCCAGCAGCTCGGGACTAGCGGGAGGGCAGAAGCAGTACTTC
v_gene: TRBV6-5; len: 15; j_gene: TRBJ2-7; abundance: -; d_gene: TRBD2; CDR3aa: CASSLGSSGAGEQYF; CDR3nt: TGTGCCAGCAGCCTCGGGTCTAGCGGGGCAGGGGAGCAGTACTTC
v_gene: TRBV3-1/TRBV3-2; len: 12; j_gene: TRBJ2-5; abundance: -; d_gene: -; CDR3aa: CASSRDSETQYF; CDR3nt: TGTGCCAGCAGCCGGGACTCGGAGACCCAGTACTTC
v_gene: TRBV5-1; len: 17; j_gene: TRBJ1-3; abundance: -; d_gene: -; CDR3aa: CASSRGRGVDSGNTIYF; CDR3nt: TGCGCCAGCAGCCGAGGACGGGGGGTTGACTCTGGAAACACCATATATTTT